This T cell receptor (beta chain) was sequenced in a study of CDR3 diversity in severe acne. In TCRdb, the PCR reads were re-called with MiXCR into one record per CDR3 protein. The sample records about 100,000 distinct CDR3 sequences, around 53% being singletons. CDR3 length: 18 amino acids. With V trimmed by 7 bases and J by 7 bases, 22 bases remained unmatched. CDR1 and CDR2 from the germline V gene are MDHEN and SYDVKM. The receptor was derived from a male donor with acne. The J gene is TRBJ2-3, the V gene TRBV28, with 8 positions matching TRBD1. The source material was blood. The CDR3 spells CASNWKPGQEGSRNTQYF. DNA for the CDR3: TGTGCCAGCAATTGGAAACCGGGACAGGAGGGATCGAGGAATACGCAGTATTTT.